Below, one TCR beta chain is given with its context. Its target is unknown. TCRdb fed the reads into MiXCR, producing one record per CDR3 protein. The sample contains roughly 630,000 distinct CDR3 sequences, roughly 26% of which appear only once. These data belong to a study of T cell repertoires in cytomegalovirus infection. Whole-study results and caveats: The ex vivo response was dominated by HLA-C-restricted CMV-specific TCR beta clonotypes.

Germline CDR1 is SEHNR and CDR2 is FQNEAQ (reference sequence). This CDR3 contains 17 residues. The junction had 12 bases not matched to a gene; V was cut back by 6 bases and J by 4 bases. The source of this sequence is a human donor in good health (CMV status not recorded). Some clones in this sample may be carry-over from other donors' samples. J is TRBJ2-3 and V is TRBV7-9; 11 bases fit TRBD2. The sequenced sample consisted of CD8+ T cells from PBMCs. In DNA, the CDR3 is TGTGCCAGCAGTCAGGGAGATCTAGCGGGGGGACCAGATACGCAGTATTTT. This translates into CASSQGDLAGGPDTQYF.